These T cell receptor beta chains were read from a single sample in a study of blood T cell repertoires in COVID-19. Sequencing was performed with immunoSEQ multiplex PCR; in TCRdb, only in-frame clones are kept and a portion is missing. Seen here are under 200,000 clones, more than 75% observed once, and the top ten hold roughly 3.4%. Sequencing was performed on peripheral blood. All receptors come from a man aged 65 to 79 with acute or convalescent COVID-19. The CDR3 runs from the conserved cysteine through the conserved F or W. The order of the fields is V gene, J gene, CDR3 protein.

V gene: TRBV14; J gene: TRBJ2-7; CDR3 protein: CASSQDLGREQYF
V gene: TRBV5-5; J gene: TRBJ1-1; CDR3 protein: CASSLDTNTEAFF
V gene: TRBV30; J gene: TRBJ2-3; CDR3 protein: CAWTLWGGDTDTQYF
V gene: TRBV4-3; J gene: TRBJ2-1; CDR3 protein: CASSEGLAGRNEQFF
V gene: TRBV27; J gene: TRBJ2-3; CDR3 protein: CASSHLGDSLSTDTQYF
V gene: TRBV4-1; J gene: TRBJ2-5; CDR3 protein: CASSYRLAGQETQYF
V gene: TRBV14; J gene: TRBJ2-2; CDR3 protein: CASSQDQAINTGELFF
V gene: TRBV4-2; J gene: TRBJ1-5; CDR3 protein: CASSFRQGGQPQHF
V gene: TRBV5-5; J gene: TRBJ2-1; CDR3 protein: CASSPGDEQFF
V gene: TRBV11-3; J gene: TRBJ2-3; CDR3 protein: CASSFSGSGDTQYF
V gene: TRBV28; J gene: TRBJ1-6; CDR3 protein: CASSLVGPRGYNSPLHF
V gene: TRBV5-1; J gene: TRBJ1-2; CDR3 protein: CASSRDRDSNYGYTF
V gene: TRBV6-6; J gene: TRBJ2-7; CDR3 protein: CASRGTLQGAYEQYF
V gene: TRBV19; J gene: TRBJ1-5; CDR3 protein: CASSSQGGHRVYSNQPQHF
V gene: TRBV6-5; J gene: TRBJ1-3; CDR3 protein: CASSMRRAYTIYF
V gene: TRBV7-9; J gene: TRBJ2-7; CDR3 protein: CASRLTGTVSYEQYF
V gene: TRBV30; J gene: TRBJ1-3; CDR3 protein: CAWNQRGNGGNTIYF
V gene: TRBV19; J gene: TRBJ1-5; CDR3 protein: CASSKGRGSSNQPQHF
V gene: TRBV15; J gene: TRBJ1-2; CDR3 protein: CATSSGGWGRTF
V gene: TRBV7-3; J gene: TRBJ2-1; CDR3 protein: CASSSRDRGGDEQFF
V gene: TRBV5-1; J gene: TRBJ2-1; CDR3 protein: CASSLAPGSYNEQFF
V gene: TRBV18; J gene: TRBJ2-1; CDR3 protein: CASSPTAGDNEQFF
V gene: TRBV6-5; J gene: TRBJ1-6; CDR3 protein: CASVGAEESPLHF
V gene: TRBV7-2; J gene: TRBJ2-5; CDR3 protein: CASSKGQVFQETQYF
V gene: TRBV28; J gene: TRBJ2-5; CDR3 protein: CASSSLSAGGYQETQYF
V gene: TRBV5-1; J gene: TRBJ1-6; CDR3 protein: CASSLETGLGKNSPLHF
V gene: TRBV19; J gene: TRBJ1-1; CDR3 protein: CASSIDRGGTEAFF
V gene: TRBV7-9; J gene: TRBJ2-7; CDR3 protein: CASSPQGGAVEQYF
V gene: TRBV7-9; J gene: TRBJ1-2; CDR3 protein: CASRGSGNYGYTF
V gene: TRBV11-3; J gene: TRBJ2-2; CDR3 protein: CASSLRFANTGELFF
V gene: TRBV7-8; J gene: TRBJ2-7; CDR3 protein: CASSPQTYEQYF
V gene: TRBV12-3/TRBV12-4; J gene: TRBJ1-1; CDR3 protein: CASSLMGGTEAFF
V gene: TRBV28; J gene: TRBJ2-3; CDR3 protein: CASKSGRGGGTDTQYF
V gene: TRBV3-1/TRBV3-2; J gene: TRBJ1-1; CDR3 protein: CASNRQGSTEAFF
V gene: TRBV5-1; J gene: TRBJ1-1; CDR3 protein: CASSLAVRENTEAFF
V gene: TRBV4-1; J gene: TRBJ1-2; CDR3 protein: CASSQGARVEYGYTF
V gene: TRBV7-2; J gene: TRBJ2-5; CDR3 protein: CASTPDRGQETQYF
V gene: TRBV25-1; J gene: TRBJ1-2; CDR3 protein: CASRPGENYGYTF
V gene: TRBV19; J gene: TRBJ2-1; CDR3 protein: CASSTPDRATSNEQFF
V gene: TRBV30; J gene: TRBJ2-7; CDR3 protein: CAWSPGGGGKQYF
V gene: TRBV3-1/TRBV3-2; J gene: TRBJ1-1; CDR3 protein: CASSQWDRGLAEAFF
V gene: TRBV10-3; J gene: TRBJ2-3; CDR3 protein: CAISERQVTDTQYF
V gene: TRBV10-3; J gene: TRBJ2-3; CDR3 protein: CAIGASVRTDTQYF
V gene: TRBV7-6; J gene: TRBJ1-4; CDR3 protein: CASSLAPWRTRGEKLFF
V gene: TRBV5-4; J gene: TRBJ2-2; CDR3 protein: CASSPGTGNTGELFF
V gene: TRBV10-3; J gene: TRBJ2-1; CDR3 protein: CAISDGGGLYNEQFF
V gene: TRBV23-1; J gene: TRBJ2-5; CDR3 protein: CASSQSPDFKGPETQYF
V gene: TRBV20-1; J gene: TRBJ2-2; CDR3 protein: CSASYQAGELFF
V gene: TRBV3-1/TRBV3-2; J gene: TRBJ2-2; CDR3 protein: CASSQEGVGELFF
V gene: TRBV18; J gene: TRBJ1-1; CDR3 protein: CASSPVDPRGQTEAFF
V gene: TRBV19; J gene: TRBJ2-7; CDR3 protein: CASSIQSTGPYEQYF
V gene: TRBV24-1; J gene: TRBJ1-2; CDR3 protein: CATSDPTGYTF
V gene: TRBV2; J gene: TRBJ1-2; CDR3 protein: CASSPGTGNYGYTF
V gene: TRBV24-1; J gene: TRBJ2-3; CDR3 protein: CATGTSGTDTQYF